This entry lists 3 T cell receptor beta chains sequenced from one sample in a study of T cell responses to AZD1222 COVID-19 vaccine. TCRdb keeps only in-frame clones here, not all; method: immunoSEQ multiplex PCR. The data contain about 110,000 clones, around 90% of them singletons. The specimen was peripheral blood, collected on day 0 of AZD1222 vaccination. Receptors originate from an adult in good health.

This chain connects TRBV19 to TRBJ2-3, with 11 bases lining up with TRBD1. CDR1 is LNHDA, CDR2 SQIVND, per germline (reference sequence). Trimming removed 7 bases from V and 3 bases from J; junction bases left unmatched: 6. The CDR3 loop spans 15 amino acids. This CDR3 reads CASNHGTGGTDTQYF. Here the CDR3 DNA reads TGTGCCAGTAACCACGGGACAGGGGGAACAGATACGCAGTATTTT.

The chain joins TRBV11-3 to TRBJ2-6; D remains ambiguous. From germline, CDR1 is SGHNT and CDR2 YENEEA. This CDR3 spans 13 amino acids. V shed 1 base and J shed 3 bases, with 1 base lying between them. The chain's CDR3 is CASSLGGANVLTF. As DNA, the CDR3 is TGTGCCAGCAGCTTAGGTGGGGCCAACGTCCTGACTTTC. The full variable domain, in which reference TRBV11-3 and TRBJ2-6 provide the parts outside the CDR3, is EAGVVQSPRYKIIEKKQPVAFWCNPISGHNTLYWYLQNLGQGPELLIRYENEEAVDDSQLPKDRFSAERLKGVDSTLKIQPAELGDSAVYLCASSLGGANVLTFGAGSRLTVL.

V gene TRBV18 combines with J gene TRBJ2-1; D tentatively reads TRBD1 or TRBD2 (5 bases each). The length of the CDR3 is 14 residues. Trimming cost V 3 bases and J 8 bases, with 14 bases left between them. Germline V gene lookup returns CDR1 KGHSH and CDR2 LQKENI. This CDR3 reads CASSPSFRDHEQFF. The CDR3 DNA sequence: TGTGCCAGCTCACCGTCGTTTAGGGACCATGAGCAGTTCTTC.